Described below is a single TCR beta chain sequence and its context. V lost 1 base to trimming and J lost 0 bases, with 8 bases between them. The CDR3 loop spans 15 amino acids. Per the germline V gene, CDR1 is SGHRS and CDR2 is YFSETQ. TCRdb's copy holds only in-frame clones and misses some; the assay was immunoSEQ multiplex PCR. The table includes 90,000 to 100,000 clones, about 82% detected once. The sample originates from a study of graft-versus-host responses after intestinal transplantation. Study-wide background: The transplants performed in recipients were multivisceral, liver-intestinal, or isolated intestinal. Induction using anti-thymocyte globulin, followed by tacrolimus and steroids for 3 to 4 years, was given to all recipients.

The specimen comprised PBMCs, sampled 255 days after intestinal transplant. This chain joins TRBV5-1 and TRBJ1-3, with unresolved D. The source of this sequence is a human patient who received an intestinal transplant, so some T cells may come from the graft donor. The CDR3 spells CASSLTRDSGNTIYF. In DNA, the CDR3 is TGCGCCAGCAGCTTGACCAGAGACTCTGGAAACACCATATATTTT.